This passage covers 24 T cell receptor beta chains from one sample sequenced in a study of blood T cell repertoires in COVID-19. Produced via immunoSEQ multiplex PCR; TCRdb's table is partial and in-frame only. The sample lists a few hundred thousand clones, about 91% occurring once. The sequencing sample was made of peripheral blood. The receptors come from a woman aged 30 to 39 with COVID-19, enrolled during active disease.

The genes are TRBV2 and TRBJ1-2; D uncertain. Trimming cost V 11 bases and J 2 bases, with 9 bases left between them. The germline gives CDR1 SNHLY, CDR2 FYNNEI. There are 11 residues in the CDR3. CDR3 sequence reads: CAGRGNYGYTF. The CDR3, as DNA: TGTGCCGGGCGGGGAAACTATGGCTACACCTTC.

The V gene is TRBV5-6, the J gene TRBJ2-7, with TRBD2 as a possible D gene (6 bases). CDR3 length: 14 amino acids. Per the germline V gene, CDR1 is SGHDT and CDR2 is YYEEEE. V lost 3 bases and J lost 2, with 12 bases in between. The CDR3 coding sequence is TGTGCCAGCAGCTGGGAGGACAACCCCTACGAGCAGTACTTC. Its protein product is CASSWEDNPYEQYF.

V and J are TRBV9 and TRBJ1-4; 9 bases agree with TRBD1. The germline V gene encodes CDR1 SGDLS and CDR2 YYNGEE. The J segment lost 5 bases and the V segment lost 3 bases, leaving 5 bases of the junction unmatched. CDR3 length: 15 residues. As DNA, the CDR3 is TGTGCCAGCAGCGAGGGGGACAGGGAAAATGAAAAACTGTTTTTT. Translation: CASSEGDRENEKLFF.

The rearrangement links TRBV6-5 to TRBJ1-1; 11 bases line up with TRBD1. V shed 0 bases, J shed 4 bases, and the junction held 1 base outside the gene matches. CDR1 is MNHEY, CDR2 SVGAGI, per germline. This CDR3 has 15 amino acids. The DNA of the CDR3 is TGTGCCAGCAGTTACTCGGACAGGGGGCGCACTGAAGCTTTCTTT. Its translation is CASSYSDRGRTEAFF.

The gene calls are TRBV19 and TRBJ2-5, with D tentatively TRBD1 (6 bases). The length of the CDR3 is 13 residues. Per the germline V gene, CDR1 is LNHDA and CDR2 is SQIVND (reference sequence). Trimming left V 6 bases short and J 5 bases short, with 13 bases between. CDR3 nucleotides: TGTGCCAGTAGGCCCCCAGGGGTGGAGACCCAGTACTTC. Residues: CASRPPGVETQYF.

CDR3 residues: CASSLEAGDRGLNEQFF. The DNA of the CDR3 is TGTGCCAGCAGCTTAGAAGCAGGGGACAGGGGGCTTAATGAGCAGTTCTTC. This chain links TRBV7-9 with TRBJ2-1; 12 nucleotides agree with TRBD1. With 1 base clipped from V and 7 bases from J, the junction kept 8 bases outside the gene matches. CDR1 is SEHNR and CDR2 is FQNEAQ in the germline V gene (reference sequence). The CDR3 totals 17 residues.

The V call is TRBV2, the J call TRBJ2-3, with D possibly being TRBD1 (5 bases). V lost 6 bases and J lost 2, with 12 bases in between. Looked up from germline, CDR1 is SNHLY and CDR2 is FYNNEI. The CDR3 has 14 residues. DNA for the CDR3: TGTGCCAGCAGGGACCAGGGTGACACAGATACGCAGTATTTT. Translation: CASRDQGDTDTQYF.

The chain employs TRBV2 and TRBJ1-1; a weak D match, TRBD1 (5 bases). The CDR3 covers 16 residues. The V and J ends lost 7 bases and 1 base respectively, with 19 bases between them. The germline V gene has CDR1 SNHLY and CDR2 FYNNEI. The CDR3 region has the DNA TGTGCCAGCATGAGCGACAGACTCGTGAAGAACACTGAAGCTTTCTTT. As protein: CASMSDRLVKNTEAFF.

The CDR3 loop is CASSQERQKLSSYNEQFF. CDR3 DNA: TGCGCCAGCAGCCAAGAGAGACAGAAACTAAGCTCCTACAATGAGCAGTTCTTC. The chain couples TRBV4-1 to TRBJ2-1; TRBD1 is a possible D gene (5 bases). Germline CDR1 and CDR2: MGHRA and YSYEKL. Trimming took off 0 bases at V and 0 bases at J, with 15 bases between the two ends. The CDR3 has 18 residues.

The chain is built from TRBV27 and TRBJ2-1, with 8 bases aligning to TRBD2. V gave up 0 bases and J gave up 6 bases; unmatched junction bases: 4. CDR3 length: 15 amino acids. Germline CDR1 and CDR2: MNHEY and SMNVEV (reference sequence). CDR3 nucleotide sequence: TGTGCCAGCAGTTTATCAGGTAGCGGGGCCAATGAGCAGTTCTTC. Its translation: CASSLSGSGANEQFF.

This CDR3 reads CASSLVSSGGAYNEQFF. DNA for the CDR3: TGTGCCAGCAGCTTAGTGTCTAGCGGGGGGGCCTACAATGAGCAGTTCTTC. The rearrangement joins TRBV11-2 to TRBJ2-1; 12 nucleotides match TRBD2. The CDR3 consists of 17 residues. V shed 1 base and J 2 bases; nucleotides not matched to a gene: 3. Looked up from germline, CDR1 is SGHAT and CDR2 is FQNNGV.

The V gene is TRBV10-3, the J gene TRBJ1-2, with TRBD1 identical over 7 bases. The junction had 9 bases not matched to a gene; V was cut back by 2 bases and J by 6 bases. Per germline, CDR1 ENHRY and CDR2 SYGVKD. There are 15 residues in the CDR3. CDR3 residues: CAISERGQSSDGYTF. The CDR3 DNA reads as TGTGCCATCAGTGAGAGGGGACAGTCAAGCGATGGCTACACCTTC.

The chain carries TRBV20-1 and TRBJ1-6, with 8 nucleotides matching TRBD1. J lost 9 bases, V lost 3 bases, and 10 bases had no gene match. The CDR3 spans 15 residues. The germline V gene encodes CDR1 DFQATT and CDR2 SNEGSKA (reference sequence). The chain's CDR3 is CSASDGQGALSPLHF. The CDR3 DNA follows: TGCAGTGCTAGTGATGGACAGGGCGCACTTTCACCCCTCCACTTT.

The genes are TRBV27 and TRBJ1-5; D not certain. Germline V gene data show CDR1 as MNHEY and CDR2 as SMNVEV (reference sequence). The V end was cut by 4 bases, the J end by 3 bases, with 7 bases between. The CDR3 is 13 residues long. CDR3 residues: CASSWATNQPQHF. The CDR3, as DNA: TGTGCCAGCAGTTGGGCCACCAATCAGCCCCAGCATTTT.

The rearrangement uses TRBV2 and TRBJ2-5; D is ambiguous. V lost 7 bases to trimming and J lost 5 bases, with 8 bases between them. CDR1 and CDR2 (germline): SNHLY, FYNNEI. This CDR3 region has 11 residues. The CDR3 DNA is TGTGCCAGCACTAGTTGGGAGACCCAGTACTTC. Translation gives CASTSWETQYF.

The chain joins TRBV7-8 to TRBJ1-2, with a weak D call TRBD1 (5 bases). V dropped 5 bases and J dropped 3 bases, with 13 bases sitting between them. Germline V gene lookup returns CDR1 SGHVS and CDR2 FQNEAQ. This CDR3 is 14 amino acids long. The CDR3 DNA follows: TGTGCCAGCAGCCCCACGACAGTAGACTATGGCTACACCTTC. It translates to CASSPTTVDYGYTF.

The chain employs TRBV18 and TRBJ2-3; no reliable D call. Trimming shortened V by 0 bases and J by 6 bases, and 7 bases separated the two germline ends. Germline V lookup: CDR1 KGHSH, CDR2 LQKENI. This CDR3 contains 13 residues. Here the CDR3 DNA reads TGTGCCAGCTCACCACCAAGTCGGGATACGCAGTATTTT. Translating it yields CASSPPSRDTQYF.

The CDR3 DNA follows: TGTGCCAGCAGCTTGAGTCTAGCCTATTACAATGAGCAGTTCTTC. Protein: CASSLSLAYYNEQFF. The chain combines TRBV5-4 with TRBJ2-1, with D perhaps TRBD2 (5 bases). CDR1 SGHNT and CDR2 YYREEE come from the germline V gene (reference sequence). Trimming removed 1 base from V and 4 bases from J, with 12 bases in between. The CDR3 totals 15 residues.

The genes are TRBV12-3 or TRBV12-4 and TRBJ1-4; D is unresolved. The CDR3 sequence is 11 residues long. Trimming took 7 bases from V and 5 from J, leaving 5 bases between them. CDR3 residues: CASTVNEKLFF. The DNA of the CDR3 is TGTGCCAGCACCGTGAATGAAAAACTGTTTTTT.

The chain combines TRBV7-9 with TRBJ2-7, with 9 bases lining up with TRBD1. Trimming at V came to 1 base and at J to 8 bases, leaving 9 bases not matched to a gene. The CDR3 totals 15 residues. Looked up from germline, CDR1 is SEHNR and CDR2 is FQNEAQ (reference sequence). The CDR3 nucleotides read TGTGCCAGCAGCTTAGATGGACAGGGGAGTTACCAGCAGTACTTC. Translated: CASSLDGQGSYQQYF.

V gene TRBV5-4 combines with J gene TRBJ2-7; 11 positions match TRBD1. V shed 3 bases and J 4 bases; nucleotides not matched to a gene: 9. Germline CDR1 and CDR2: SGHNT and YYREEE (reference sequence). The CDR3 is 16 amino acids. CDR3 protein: CASSSESDRGLYEQYF. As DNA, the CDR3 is TGTGCCAGCAGCTCGGAATCGGACAGGGGGCTATACGAGCAGTACTTC.

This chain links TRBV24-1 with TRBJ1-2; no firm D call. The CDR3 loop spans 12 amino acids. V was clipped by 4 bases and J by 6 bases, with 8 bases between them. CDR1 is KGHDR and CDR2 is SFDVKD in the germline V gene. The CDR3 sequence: CATSDAGDGYTF. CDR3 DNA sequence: TGTGCCACCAGTGACGCCGGTGATGGCTACACCTTC.

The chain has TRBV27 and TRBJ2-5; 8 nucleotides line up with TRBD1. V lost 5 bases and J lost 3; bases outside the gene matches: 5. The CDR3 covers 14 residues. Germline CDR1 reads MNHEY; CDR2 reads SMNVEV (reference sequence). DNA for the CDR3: TGTGCCAGCAGTCCGTGGGACAGGAAAGAGACCCAGTACTTC. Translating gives CASSPWDRKETQYF.

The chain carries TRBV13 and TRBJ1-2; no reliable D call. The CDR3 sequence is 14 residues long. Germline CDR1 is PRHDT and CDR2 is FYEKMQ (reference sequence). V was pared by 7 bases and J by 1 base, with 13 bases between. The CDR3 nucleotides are TGTGCCAGCACTGGAGGGAGGCGTAACTATGGCTACACCTTC. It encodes CASTGGRRNYGYTF.